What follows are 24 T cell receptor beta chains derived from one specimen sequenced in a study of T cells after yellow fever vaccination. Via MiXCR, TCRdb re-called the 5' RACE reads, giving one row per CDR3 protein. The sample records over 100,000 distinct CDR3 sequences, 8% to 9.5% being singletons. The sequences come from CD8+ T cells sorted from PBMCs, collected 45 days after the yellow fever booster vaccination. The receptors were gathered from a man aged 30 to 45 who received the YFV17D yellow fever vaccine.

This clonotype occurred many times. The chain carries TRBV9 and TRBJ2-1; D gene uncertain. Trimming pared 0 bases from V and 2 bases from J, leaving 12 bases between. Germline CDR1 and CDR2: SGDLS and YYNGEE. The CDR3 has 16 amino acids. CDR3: CASSVESDPPYNEQFF. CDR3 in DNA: TGTGCCAGCAGCGTAGAAAGCGACCCACCCTACAATGAGCAGTTCTTC.

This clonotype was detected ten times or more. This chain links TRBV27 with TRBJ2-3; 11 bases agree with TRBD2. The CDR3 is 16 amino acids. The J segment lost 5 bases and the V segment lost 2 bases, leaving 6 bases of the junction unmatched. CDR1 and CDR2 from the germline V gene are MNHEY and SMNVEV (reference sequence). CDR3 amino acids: CASSLTLAGGLDTQYF. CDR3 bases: TGTGCCAGCAGTTTAACCCTAGCGGGAGGCTTAGATACGCAGTATTTT.

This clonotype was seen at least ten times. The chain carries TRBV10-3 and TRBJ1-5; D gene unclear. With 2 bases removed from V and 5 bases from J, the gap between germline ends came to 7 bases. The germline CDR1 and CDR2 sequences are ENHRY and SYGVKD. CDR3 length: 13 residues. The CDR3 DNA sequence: TGTGCCATCAGTGAGGGGTCTCATCAGCCCCAGCATTTT. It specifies CAISEGSHQPQHF.

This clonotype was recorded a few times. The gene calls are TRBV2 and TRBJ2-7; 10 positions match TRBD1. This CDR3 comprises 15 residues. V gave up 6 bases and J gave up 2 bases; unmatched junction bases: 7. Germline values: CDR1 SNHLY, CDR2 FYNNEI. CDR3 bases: TGTGCCAGCAGGGACCGGACAGGGGGGGCCTACGAGCAGTACTTC. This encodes CASRDRTGGAYEQYF. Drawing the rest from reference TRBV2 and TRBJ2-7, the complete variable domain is EPEVTQTPSHQVTQMGQEVILRCVPISNHLYFYWYRQILGQKVEFLVSFYNNEISEKSEIFDDQFSVERPDGSNFTLKIRSTKLEDSAMYFCASRDRTGGAYEQYFGPGTRLTVT.

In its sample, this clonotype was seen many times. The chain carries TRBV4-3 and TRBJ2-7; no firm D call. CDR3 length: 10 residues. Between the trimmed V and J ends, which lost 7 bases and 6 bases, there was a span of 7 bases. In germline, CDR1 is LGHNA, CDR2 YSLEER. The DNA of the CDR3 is TGCGCCAGCATGAGGCGCGAGCAGTACTTC. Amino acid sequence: CASMRREQYF.

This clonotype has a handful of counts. The CDR3 here is CASTTPGTSGNYEQYF. The CDR3 nucleotides are TGTGCCAGCACCACCCCCGGGACTAGCGGGAACTACGAGCAGTACTTC. The V call is TRBV28, the J call TRBJ2-7, with TRBD2 matching over 13 bases. The trim removed 7 bases at V and 3 bases at J, leaving 9 bases unmatched. The CDR3 spans 16 residues. Germline V gene sequence: CDR1 MDHEN, CDR2 SYDVKM. Supplemented by reference TRBV28 and TRBJ2-7, the full variable domain reads DVKVTQSSRYLVKRTGEKVFLECVQDMDHENMFWYRQDPGLGLRLIYFSYDVKMKEKGDIPEGYSVSREKKERFSLILESASTNQTSMYLCASTTPGTSGNYEQYFGPGTRLTVT.

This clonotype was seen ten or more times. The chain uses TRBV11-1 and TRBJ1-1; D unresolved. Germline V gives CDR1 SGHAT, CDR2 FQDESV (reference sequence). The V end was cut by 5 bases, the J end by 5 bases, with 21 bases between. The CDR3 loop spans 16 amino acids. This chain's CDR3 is CASSDYTAALGTEAFF. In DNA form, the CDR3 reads TGTGCCAGCAGCGACTACACAGCCGCCTTGGGGACTGAAGCTTTCTTT.

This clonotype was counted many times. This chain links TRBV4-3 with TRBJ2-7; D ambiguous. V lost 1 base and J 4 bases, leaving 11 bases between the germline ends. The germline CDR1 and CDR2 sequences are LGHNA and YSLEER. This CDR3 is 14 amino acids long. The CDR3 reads CASSQARLAYEQYF. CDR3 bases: TGCGCCAGCAGCCAAGCTCGACTTGCTTACGAGCAGTACTTC.

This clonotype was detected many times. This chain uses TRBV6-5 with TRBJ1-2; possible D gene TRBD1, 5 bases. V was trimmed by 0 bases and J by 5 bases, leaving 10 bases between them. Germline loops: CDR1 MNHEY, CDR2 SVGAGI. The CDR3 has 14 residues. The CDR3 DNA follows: TGTGCCAGCAGTTACTCCCAGGGCGGGTATGGCTACACCTTC. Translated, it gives CASSYSQGGYGYTF.

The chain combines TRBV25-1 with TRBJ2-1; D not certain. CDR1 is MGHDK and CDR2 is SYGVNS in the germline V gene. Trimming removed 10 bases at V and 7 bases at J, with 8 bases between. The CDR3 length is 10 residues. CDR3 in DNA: TGTGCCACCGAGTCTAATGAGCAGTTCTTC. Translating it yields CATESNEQFF. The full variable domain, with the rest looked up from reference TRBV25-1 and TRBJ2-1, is EADIYQTPRYLVIGTGKKITLECSQTMGHDKMYWYQQDPGMELHLIHYSYGVNSTEKGDLSSESTVSRIRTEHFPLTLESARPSHTSQYLCATESNEQFFGPGTRLTVL.

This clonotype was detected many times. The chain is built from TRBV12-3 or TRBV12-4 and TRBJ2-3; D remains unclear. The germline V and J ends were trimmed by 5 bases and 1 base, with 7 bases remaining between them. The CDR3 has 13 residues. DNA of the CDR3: TGTGCCAGCAGTCCACCAGGCACAGATACGCAGTATTTT. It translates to CASSPPGTDTQYF.

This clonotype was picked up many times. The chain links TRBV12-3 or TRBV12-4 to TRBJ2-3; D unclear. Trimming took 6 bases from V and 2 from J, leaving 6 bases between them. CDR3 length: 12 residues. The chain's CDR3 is CASSDITDTQYF. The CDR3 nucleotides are TGTGCCAGCAGCGACATCACAGATACGCAGTATTTT.

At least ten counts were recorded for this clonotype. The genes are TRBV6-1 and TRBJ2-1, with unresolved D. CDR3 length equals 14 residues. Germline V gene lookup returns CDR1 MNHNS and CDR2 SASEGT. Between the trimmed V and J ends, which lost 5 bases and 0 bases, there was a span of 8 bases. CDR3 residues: CASSPSSSYNEQFF. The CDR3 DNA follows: TGTGCCAGCAGTCCCAGTAGCTCCTACAATGAGCAGTTCTTC.

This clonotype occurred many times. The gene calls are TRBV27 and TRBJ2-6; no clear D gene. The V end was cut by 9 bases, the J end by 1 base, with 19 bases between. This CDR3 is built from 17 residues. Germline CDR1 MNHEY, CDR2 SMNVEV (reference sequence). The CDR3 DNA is TGTGCCAGTCCTATGGGCCGTGACCTGTCTGGGGCCAACGTCCTGACTTTC. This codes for CASPMGRDLSGANVLTF.

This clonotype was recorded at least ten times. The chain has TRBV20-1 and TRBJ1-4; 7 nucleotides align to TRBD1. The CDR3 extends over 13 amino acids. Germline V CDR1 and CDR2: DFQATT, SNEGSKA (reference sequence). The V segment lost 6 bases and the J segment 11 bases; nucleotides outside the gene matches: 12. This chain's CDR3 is CSAGTPTGAKLFF. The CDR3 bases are TGCAGTGCGGGAACCCCTACAGGGGCCAAACTGTTTTTT.

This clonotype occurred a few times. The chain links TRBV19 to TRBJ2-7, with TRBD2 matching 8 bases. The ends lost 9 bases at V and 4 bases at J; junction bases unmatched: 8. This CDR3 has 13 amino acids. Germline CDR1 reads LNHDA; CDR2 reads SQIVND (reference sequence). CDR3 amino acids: CASQTGLGYEQYF. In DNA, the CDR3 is TGTGCCAGCCAGACGGGACTAGGGTACGAGCAGTACTTC.

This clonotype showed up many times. This CDR3 is CASSLLAGGSNEQFF. For the CDR3, the DNA is TGCGCCAGCAGCTTGTTAGCGGGAGGGAGCAATGAGCAGTTCTTC. The chain joins TRBV5-1 to TRBJ2-1, with TRBD2 matching over 11 bases. V shed 1 base, J shed 6 bases, and the junction held 3 bases outside the gene matches. The CDR3 runs to 15 residues. CDR1 and CDR2 from the germline V gene are SGHRS and YFSETQ.

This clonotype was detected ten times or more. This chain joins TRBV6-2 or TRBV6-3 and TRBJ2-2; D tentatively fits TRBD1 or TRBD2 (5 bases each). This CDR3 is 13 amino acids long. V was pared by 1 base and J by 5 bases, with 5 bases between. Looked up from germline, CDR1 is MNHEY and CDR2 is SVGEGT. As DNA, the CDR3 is TGTGCCAGCAGTTACTGGGGGACCGGGGAGCTGTTTTTT. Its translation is CASSYWGTGELFF.

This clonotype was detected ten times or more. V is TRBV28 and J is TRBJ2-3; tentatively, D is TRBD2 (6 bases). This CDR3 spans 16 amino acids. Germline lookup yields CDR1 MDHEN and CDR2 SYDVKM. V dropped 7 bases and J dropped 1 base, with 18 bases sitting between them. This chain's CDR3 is CASIPDTPGGTDTQYF. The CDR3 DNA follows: TGTGCCAGCATCCCGGACACTCCGGGGGGCACAGATACGCAGTATTTT.

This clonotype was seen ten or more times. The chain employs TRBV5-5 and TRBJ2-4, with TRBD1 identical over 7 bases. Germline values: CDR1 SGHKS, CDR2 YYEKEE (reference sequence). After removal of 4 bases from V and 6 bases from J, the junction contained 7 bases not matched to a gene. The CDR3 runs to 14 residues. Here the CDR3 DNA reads TGTGCCAGCAGCCCAGGGGGAGTAGGAAACATTCAGTACTTC. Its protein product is CASSPGGVGNIQYF.

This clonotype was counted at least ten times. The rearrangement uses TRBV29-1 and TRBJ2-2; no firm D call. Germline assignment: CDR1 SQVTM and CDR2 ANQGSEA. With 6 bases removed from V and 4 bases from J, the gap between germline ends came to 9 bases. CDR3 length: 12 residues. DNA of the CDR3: TGCAGCGTCGCACTTGGCACCGGGGAGCTGTTTTTT. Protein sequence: CSVALGTGELFF.

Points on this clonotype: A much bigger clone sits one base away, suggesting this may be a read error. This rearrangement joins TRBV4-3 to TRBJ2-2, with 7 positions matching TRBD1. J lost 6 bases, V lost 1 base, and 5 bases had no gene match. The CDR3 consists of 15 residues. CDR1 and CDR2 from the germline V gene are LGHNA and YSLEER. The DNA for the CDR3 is TGCGCCAGCAGCCAAGCGACAGGGTGCGCCGGGGAGCTGTTTTTT. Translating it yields CASSQATGCAGELFF.

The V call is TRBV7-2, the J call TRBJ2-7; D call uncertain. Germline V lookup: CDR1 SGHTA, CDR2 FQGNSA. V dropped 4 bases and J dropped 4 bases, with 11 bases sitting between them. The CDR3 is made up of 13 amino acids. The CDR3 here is CASSSFAKYEQYF. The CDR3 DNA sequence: TGTGCCAGCAGCTCCTTCGCCAAATACGAGCAGTACTTC.

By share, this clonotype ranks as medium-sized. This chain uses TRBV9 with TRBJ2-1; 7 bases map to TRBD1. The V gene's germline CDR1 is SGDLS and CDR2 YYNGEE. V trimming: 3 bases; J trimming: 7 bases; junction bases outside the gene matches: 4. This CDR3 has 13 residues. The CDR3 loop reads CASSAPQGNEQFF. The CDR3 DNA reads TGTGCCAGCAGCGCCCCACAGGGGAATGAGCAGTTCTTC.